These T cell receptor beta chains were read from a single sample in a study of CD8 T cells in ankylosing spondylitis. A single record per CDR3 protein comes from TCRdb applying MiXCR to the 5' RACE reads. The table has about 460,000 distinct CDR3 sequences, about 5.7% seen once. The sample taken for sequencing was blood, either unsorted or a sorted T cell fraction (not recorded which). The receptors here all came from a male donor with ankylosing spondylitis. The CDR3 runs from the conserved cysteine through the conserved F or W. The D gene is left open where the match is weak. The size entry is marked missing in some rows and otherwise reads once, few, many or a size class.

d_call: NA
j_call: TRBJ1-2
clone_size: many
v_call: TRBV5-1
cdr3_nt: TGCGCCAGCAGCGGAGGGACTTACTATGGCTACACCTTC
cdr3_aa: CASSGGTYYGYTF

d_call: TRBD1
j_call: TRBJ1-1
clone_size: many
v_call: TRBV29-1
cdr3_nt: TGCAGCGTTGAAGGGCACTCCGGGACAGGGGCGCAGGGCACTGAAGCTTTCTTT
cdr3_aa: CSVEGHSGTGAQGTEAFF

d_call: NA
j_call: TRBJ1-1
clone_size: many
v_call: TRBV7-2
cdr3_nt: TGTGCCAGCAGCTTAGAGAGGAGTGGCCTGAACACTGAAGCTTTCTTT
cdr3_aa: CASSLERSGLNTEAFF

d_call: NA
j_call: TRBJ2-3
clone_size: NA
v_call: TRBV7-2
cdr3_nt: TGTGCCAGCAGCTTAATGAAAGATACGCAGTATTTT
cdr3_aa: CASSLMKDTQYF

d_call: NA
j_call: TRBJ1-2
clone_size: NA
v_call: TRBV12-3/TRBV12-4
cdr3_nt: TGTGCCAGCAGTTTAAATTCCGGGGAGAGTGGCTACACCTTC
cdr3_aa: CASSLNSGESGYTF

d_call: NA
j_call: TRBJ2-7
clone_size: many
v_call: TRBV7-2
cdr3_nt: TGTGCCAGCAGCTTAGTTGGGACACTTCGCTACGAGCAGTACTTC
cdr3_aa: CASSLVGTLRYEQYF

d_call: NA
j_call: TRBJ2-2
clone_size: few
v_call: TRBV28
cdr3_nt: TGTGCCAGCAGTTGGGGGGCGAACACCGGGGAGCTGTTTTTT
cdr3_aa: CASSWGANTGELFF

d_call: NA
j_call: TRBJ2-3
clone_size: many
v_call: TRBV20-1
cdr3_nt: TGCAGTGCCGTCCCTGGTGTGGGGGGCACAGATACGCAGTATTTT
cdr3_aa: CSAVPGVGGTDTQYF

d_call: NA
j_call: TRBJ2-7
clone_size: many
v_call: TRBV24-1
cdr3_nt: TGTGCCACCAGTGACCCGGGACAGCGGGGCCAGCAGTACTTC
cdr3_aa: CATSDPGQRGQQYF

d_call: NA
j_call: TRBJ2-7
clone_size: many
v_call: TRBV7-2
cdr3_nt: TGTGCCAGCAGCTTAGGAGTCAACTCCTACGAGCAGTACTTC
cdr3_aa: CASSLGVNSYEQYF

d_call: NA
j_call: TRBJ1-2
clone_size: many
v_call: TRBV6-1
cdr3_nt: TGTGCCAGCAGCCCACAGGCCGCCAACTATGGCTACACCTTC
cdr3_aa: CASSPQAANYGYTF

d_call: NA
j_call: TRBJ1-2
clone_size: NA
v_call: TRBV19
cdr3_nt: TGTGCCAGTAGTATCCGGGCAGGGCTGGATGGCTACACCTTC
cdr3_aa: CASSIRAGLDGYTF

d_call: NA
j_call: TRBJ2-7
clone_size: many
v_call: TRBV18
cdr3_nt: TGTGCCAGCTCACCAAAAGCCCGATCTCCGGAGGGCTACGAGCAGTACTTC
cdr3_aa: CASSPKARSPEGYEQYF

d_call: NA
j_call: TRBJ2-7
clone_size: many
v_call: TRBV7-2
cdr3_nt: TGTGCCAGCAGCAAACGCACAGCCTACGAGCAGTACTTC
cdr3_aa: CASSKRTAYEQYF

d_call: TRBD1
j_call: TRBJ2-5
clone_size: many
v_call: TRBV6-1
cdr3_nt: TGTGCCAGCAGCCTTACCTTTACAGGGGGCGCCGGAGAGACCCAGTACTTC
cdr3_aa: CASSLTFTGGAGETQYF

d_call: NA
j_call: TRBJ2-3
clone_size: many
v_call: TRBV7-9
cdr3_nt: TGTGCCAGCAGCACCGAACCCCGCACAGATACGCAGTATTTT
cdr3_aa: CASSTEPRTDTQYF

d_call: NA
j_call: TRBJ1-1
clone_size: many
v_call: TRBV20-1
cdr3_nt: TGCAGTGCTAGGCCGTGGACGGTTTTGAACACTGAAGCTTTCTTT
cdr3_aa: CSARPWTVLNTEAFF

d_call: NA
j_call: TRBJ1-4
clone_size: NA
v_call: TRBV18
cdr3_nt: TGTGCCAGCTCCAGCATTGATGGTAATGAAAAACTGTTTTTT
cdr3_aa: CASSSIDGNEKLFF

d_call: NA
j_call: TRBJ1-1
clone_size: many
v_call: TRBV29-1
cdr3_nt: TGCAGCGTTGAGGTGTGGGGACGGATAAGCACTGAAGCTTTCTTT
cdr3_aa: CSVEVWGRISTEAFF

d_call: TRBD2
j_call: TRBJ2-7
clone_size: NA
v_call: TRBV28
cdr3_nt: TGTGCCAGCAGTTCGCCGGGACTAGCGGACCCCTACGAGCAGTACTTC
cdr3_aa: CASSSPGLADPYEQYF

d_call: NA
j_call: TRBJ1-1
clone_size: many
v_call: TRBV6-5
cdr3_nt: TGTGCCAGCAGTTACTCAGGGCACCAGAACACTGAAGCTTTCTTT
cdr3_aa: CASSYSGHQNTEAFF

d_call: NA
j_call: TRBJ2-2
clone_size: few
v_call: TRBV5-1
cdr3_nt: TGCGCCAGCAGTAACACCCAGGGAACCGGGGAGCTGTTTTTT
cdr3_aa: CASSNTQGTGELFF

d_call: NA
j_call: TRBJ2-2
clone_size: many
v_call: TRBV29-1
cdr3_nt: TGCAGCGCCGAACCGACAGGTGACACCGGGGAGCTGTTTTTT
cdr3_aa: CSAEPTGDTGELFF

d_call: NA
j_call: TRBJ1-2
clone_size: many
v_call: TRBV5-1
cdr3_nt: TGCGCCAGCAGCTCGGGCCGGATCTACACCTTC
cdr3_aa: CASSSGRIYTF

d_call: NA
j_call: TRBJ2-2
clone_size: many
v_call: TRBV9
cdr3_nt: TGTGCCAGCAGTCGGGCTCTCACCGGGGAGCTGTTTTTT
cdr3_aa: CASSRALTGELFF

d_call: NA
j_call: TRBJ1-1
clone_size: NA
v_call: TRBV6-1
cdr3_nt: TGTGCCAGCAGTCGGACCATTGTCATGAACACTGAAGCTTTCTTT
cdr3_aa: CASSRTIVMNTEAFF

d_call: NA
j_call: TRBJ2-5
clone_size: NA
v_call: TRBV24-1
cdr3_nt: TGTGCCACCGCCGGGACATCGGGAGAGACCCAGTACTTC
cdr3_aa: CATAGTSGETQYF

d_call: TRBD1
j_call: TRBJ1-2
clone_size: many
v_call: TRBV12-3/TRBV12-4
cdr3_nt: TGTGCCAGCAGTACAATAGGACAGGGGAACTATGGCTACACCTTC
cdr3_aa: CASSTIGQGNYGYTF

d_call: NA
j_call: TRBJ2-2
clone_size: many
v_call: TRBV5-1
cdr3_nt: TGCGCCAGCAGCTACGACAGCACCGGGGAGCTGTTTTTT
cdr3_aa: CASSYDSTGELFF

d_call: NA
j_call: TRBJ2-7
clone_size: many
v_call: TRBV2
cdr3_nt: TGTGCCAGCAGTGAAGACGGATACTCCTACGAGCAGTACTTC
cdr3_aa: CASSEDGYSYEQYF

d_call: NA
j_call: TRBJ2-4
clone_size: many
v_call: TRBV28
cdr3_nt: TGTGCCAGCAGTTTGCGGCGCGGATATAGGAACATTCAGTACTTC
cdr3_aa: CASSLRRGYRNIQYF

d_call: NA
j_call: TRBJ2-5
clone_size: many
v_call: TRBV30
cdr3_nt: TGTGCCTGGAGTAAAATTCAAGAGACCCAGTACTTC
cdr3_aa: CAWSKIQETQYF

d_call: NA
j_call: TRBJ2-1
clone_size: few
v_call: TRBV7-2
cdr3_nt: TGTGCCAGCAGCTTAGGGGGTCAGTATTACAATGAGCAGTTCTTC
cdr3_aa: CASSLGGQYYNEQFF

d_call: TRBD2
j_call: TRBJ2-1
clone_size: few
v_call: TRBV20-1
cdr3_nt: TGCAGTGCTACGGGACTAGCGGGAGTCAATGAGCAGTTCTTC
cdr3_aa: CSATGLAGVNEQFF

d_call: TRBD1
j_call: TRBJ1-5
clone_size: many
v_call: TRBV20-1
cdr3_nt: TGCAGTGCTTCAGACAGGGGCACCGGGGTGACCCAGCATTTT
cdr3_aa: CSASDRGTGVTQHF

d_call: NA
j_call: TRBJ2-3
clone_size: few
v_call: TRBV19
cdr3_nt: TGTGCCAGTACTATGCAGGGGGGAACAGATACGCAGTATTTT
cdr3_aa: CASTMQGGTDTQYF

d_call: TRBD2
j_call: TRBJ2-1
clone_size: many
v_call: TRBV29-1
cdr3_nt: TGCAGCGTTGTTGGGGGGGGCTCCTACAATGAGCAGTTCTTC
cdr3_aa: CSVVGGGSYNEQFF

d_call: NA
j_call: TRBJ2-1
clone_size: once
v_call: TRBV4-1
cdr3_nt: TGTGCCAGGAGCCCCGGACAGCTCTCCGAGCAGTTCTTC
cdr3_aa: CARSPGQLSEQFF

d_call: TRBD2
j_call: TRBJ2-2
clone_size: many
v_call: TRBV27
cdr3_nt: TGTGCCAGCTGGCGACTAGCCGGAGCAAACACCGGGGAGCTGTTTTTT
cdr3_aa: CASWRLAGANTGELFF

d_call: NA
j_call: TRBJ1-2
clone_size: NA
v_call: TRBV5-6
cdr3_nt: TGTGCCAGCAGTAGGGACGCGGGAAGCTACACCTTC
cdr3_aa: CASSRDAGSYTF

d_call: NA
j_call: TRBJ1-5
clone_size: NA
v_call: TRBV20-1
cdr3_nt: TGCAGTGCTGCGCTACCCGGAGACATAAGCAATCAGCCCCAGCATTTT
cdr3_aa: CSAALPGDISNQPQHF

d_call: TRBD1
j_call: TRBJ2-1
clone_size: many
v_call: TRBV5-1
cdr3_nt: TGCGCCAGCAGTCCTCCCTTCGGGACAGGGGGCAATGAGCAGTTCTTC
cdr3_aa: CASSPPFGTGGNEQFF

d_call: NA
j_call: TRBJ2-3
clone_size: NA
v_call: TRBV18
cdr3_nt: TGTGCCAGCTCACCACGTGGGGTGGAACGGGAGACCCTCCGAGATACGCAGTATTTT
cdr3_aa: CASSPRGVERETLRDTQYF

d_call: NA
j_call: TRBJ1-3
clone_size: many
v_call: TRBV20-1
cdr3_nt: TGCAGTGCTAGAGATGGGAGGGAACTTGGAAACACCATATATTTT
cdr3_aa: CSARDGRELGNTIYF

d_call: NA
j_call: TRBJ2-1
clone_size: NA
v_call: TRBV6-2/TRBV6-3
cdr3_nt: TGTGCCAGCAGTCTCGGGACTGACTCCTACAATGAGCAGTTCTTC
cdr3_aa: CASSLGTDSYNEQFF

d_call: TRBD2
j_call: TRBJ2-2
clone_size: few
v_call: TRBV20-1
cdr3_nt: TGCAGTGCTCGGAGGGGACTAGCGGGAGGGCCTAACACCGGGGAGCTGTTTTTT
cdr3_aa: CSARRGLAGGPNTGELFF

d_call: NA
j_call: TRBJ2-1
clone_size: many
v_call: TRBV29-1
cdr3_nt: TGCAGCGTTGACGCCGCTTTTCAATCCAATGAGCAGTTCTTC
cdr3_aa: CSVDAAFQSNEQFF

d_call: TRBD1
j_call: TRBJ1-5
clone_size: few
v_call: TRBV7-8
cdr3_nt: TGTGCCAGCAGCTCAACCCAGGGGGTAGGCAATCAGCCCCAGCATTTT
cdr3_aa: CASSSTQGVGNQPQHF

d_call: NA
j_call: TRBJ1-1
clone_size: many
v_call: TRBV29-1
cdr3_nt: TGCAGCGTTGTAAGGCGGATGAACACTGAAGCTTTCTTT
cdr3_aa: CSVVRRMNTEAFF

d_call: TRBD2
j_call: TRBJ2-5
clone_size: many
v_call: TRBV29-1
cdr3_nt: TGCAGCGTTGCGGCTAGCGGGAAGGGTACCCAGTACTTC
cdr3_aa: CSVAASGKGTQYF

d_call: TRBD1
j_call: TRBJ1-4
clone_size: many
v_call: TRBV29-1
cdr3_nt: TGCAGCGTTGCTGACAGGGGACGCGAAAAACTGTTTTTT
cdr3_aa: CSVADRGREKLFF

d_call: NA
j_call: TRBJ2-2
clone_size: many
v_call: TRBV4-2
cdr3_nt: TGTGCCAGCAGCCCCGACTACGCCGGGGAGCTGTTTTTT
cdr3_aa: CASSPDYAGELFF

d_call: NA
j_call: TRBJ2-7
clone_size: many
v_call: TRBV27
cdr3_nt: TGTGCCAGCAGTTGGAACGGCGGACCGGGGGAGCAGTACTTC
cdr3_aa: CASSWNGGPGEQYF

d_call: NA
j_call: TRBJ1-4
clone_size: many
v_call: TRBV7-8
cdr3_nt: TGTGCCAGCAGCTCCGGTGGGGTGAGAAGTGAAAAACTGTTTTTT
cdr3_aa: CASSSGGVRSEKLFF

d_call: NA
j_call: TRBJ2-2
clone_size: many
v_call: TRBV9
cdr3_nt: TGTGCCAGCAGACAGGGTTTAATGACCGGGGAGCTGTTTTTT
cdr3_aa: CASRQGLMTGELFF

d_call: NA
j_call: TRBJ1-4
clone_size: many
v_call: TRBV10-3
cdr3_nt: TGTGCCATCAGTGAGTCGTTAGCAGGGGTTGAAAAACTGTTTTTT
cdr3_aa: CAISESLAGVEKLFF

d_call: NA
j_call: TRBJ2-1
clone_size: many
v_call: TRBV20-1
cdr3_nt: TGCAGTGCTAGAGACGACTACCGTAGCTCCTACAATGAGCAGTTCTTC
cdr3_aa: CSARDDYRSSYNEQFF

d_call: NA
j_call: TRBJ2-7
clone_size: many
v_call: TRBV21-1
cdr3_nt: TGTGCCAGCAGCACGCCCCTAGGGTCAAGGGCTCACGAGCAGTACTTC
cdr3_aa: CASSTPLGSRAHEQYF

d_call: TRBD1
j_call: TRBJ1-1
clone_size: many
v_call: TRBV20-1
cdr3_nt: TGCAGTGCACCTAGGACAGGGCGGGACACTGAAGCTTTCTTT
cdr3_aa: CSAPRTGRDTEAFF

d_call: TRBD2
j_call: TRBJ2-7
clone_size: few
v_call: TRBV7-2
cdr3_nt: TGTGCCAGCAGCTTAGTTGCGGGAGTAAACCACGAGCAGTACTTC
cdr3_aa: CASSLVAGVNHEQYF